This T cell receptor beta chain was obtained from a study of cytomegalovirus exposure and HLA in healthy donors. Findings and caveats of the study: High sensitivity and specificity were reportedly achieved when the classifier diagnosed cytomegalovirus status.

The CDR3 is 14 residues long. In germline, CDR1 is SGDLS, CDR2 YYNGEE. The germline V and J ends were trimmed by 6 bases and 7 bases, with 16 bases remaining between them. In the case of this clone: Antigen: not known.

Sequenced by immunoSEQ multiplex PCR; TCRdb stores in-frame clones only, minus some. The table lists roughly 300,000 clones, 85% to 90% of them singletons. This sequence joins TRBV9 and TRBJ1-4; D may be TRBD1 (5 bases). The TCR sequence derives from a woman younger than 35 in good health and CMV-seronegative. Material for sequencing was PBMCs. This CDR3 is CASTPGGGFEKLFF. In DNA form, the CDR3 reads TGTGCCAGCACCCCCGGGGGGGGGTTTGAAAAACTGTTTTTT.